This T cell receptor (beta chain) was retrieved from a study of control samples from healthy donors and cancer patients. TCRdb's copy holds only in-frame clones and misses some; the assay was immunoSEQ multiplex PCR. The sample carries about 69,000 clones, roughly 89% recorded once. The V and J ends lost 4 bases and 6 bases respectively, with 10 bases between them. CDR1 is ENHRY and CDR2 is SYGVKD in the germline V gene. This CDR3 contains 12 residues. The source is a man aged 60 to 69 with lung cancer. The J gene is TRBJ2-7, the V gene TRBV10-3, with D perhaps matching TRBD1 (5 bases). The sample taken for sequencing was PBMCs. The CDR3 region has the DNA TGTGCCATCAGTGTTCAGGGTTTCGAGCAGTACGTC. Its protein is CAISVQGFEQYV.